The T cell receptor beta chain described here comes from a study of neurological immune-mediated disorders. cDNA synthesis was performed by 5'RACE with 10-nucleotide random UMIs. Every sequencing run produced over 190 million TCR-beta sequences, and the sequences from any one run covered 15-18 subjects. TCRdb processed the 5' RACE reads anew with MiXCR; each CDR3 protein has one entry. Here the sample spans 18,000 or so distinct CDR3 sequences, around 15% being singletons. CDR1 DFQATT and CDR2 SNEGSKA come from the germline V gene (reference sequence). V shed 1 base and J shed 1 base, with 7 bases lying between them. CDR3 length equals 13 residues. This clonotype was detected many times. Its specificity is not known. Study findings and constraints: HTLV-1-associated myelopathy led in TCR clonal expansion, while multiple sclerosis ranked lowest, below healthy controls. No expanded-clone CDR3 amino acid sequence recurred across subjects, suggesting private TCR-beta repertoires.

The TCR was taken from a woman aged 55-70 years with HTLV-1-associated myelopathy (HAM/TSP). The gene calls are TRBV20-1 and TRBJ2-5, with unresolved D. The source material was CD4+ T cells from blood. The CDR3 sequence is CSARVAGQETQYF. CDR3 DNA sequence: TGCAGTGCTAGAGTAGCAGGCCAAGAGACCCAGTACTTC.